This T cell receptor beta chain came from a study of vaccination and CD4 T cells after COVID-19 (dated by TCRdb to between 2021 and 2022). For context, the study as a whole: Convalescent patients had a positive SARS-CoV-2 result on nasal swab PCR, and of these patients, fewer than ten had mild disease and one had severe disease. The convalescent cohort included six males and four females, with two Hispanic individuals, seven Caucasians, two Asians and one multiracial person. Two doses of either the Pfizer-BioNTech BNT162b2 vaccine (n=8) or the Moderna mRNA-1273 vaccine (n=2) were administered to participants. Post-COVID blood samples were collected from convalescent patients a median of approximately 100 days after diagnosis, with a range of about 30 to 170 days. The time from the second vaccine dose to post-vaccine blood sampling had a median of roughly 72 days and ranged from roughly 12 to 241 days. The cultures were stimulated with overlapping spike peptide pools from SARS-CoV-2 and from the common cold coronaviruses HCoV-NL63, HCoV-OC43 and HCoV-229E. Control cultures received a CEFX viral epitope pool as the positive control, an HIV-1 Nef peptide pool as the negative control, or no peptide. In fewer than 12 COVID-19 convalescent patients and a few infection-naive healthy vaccine recipients, researchers compared the spike-specific CD4+ TCR repertoire from before mRNA vaccination with the repertoire from after. The research as a whole found: Although the median number of SARS-CoV-2-reactive clonotypes went up from some 23 after infection to around 39 after vaccination, the increase was not significant. Of the vaccine-specific clones in convalescent patients, 304 of 307, or nearly all, reacted only to SARS-CoV-2 spike and did not cross-react with common cold coronaviruses. In convalescent patients, a median roughly 88% of post-vaccine SARS-CoV-2-reactive clones were detected only after vaccination, suggesting vaccine-specific priming. Relatively few convalescent patients were included in the study, and early timepoints after natural infection were not analyzed.

The treatment or condition tag for this specimen amounts to: approximately nine-day PBMC culture with coronavirus spike peptide pools or control peptides (ViraFEST assay). The study used the ViraFEST assay, which expanded antigen-specific T cells with peptide pools and then identified expanded clonotypes by TCR sequencing. Positive SARS-CoV-2 PCR tests in the convalescent patients dated from March to December 2020, before Alpha, Beta and Delta variants emerged in the United States. PBMCs were cultured at 1.5 million to 2 million per well in IMDM supplemented with around 5% human AB serum and around 10 IU/ml IL-2, with approximately 10 ug/ml peptide pools added. On days 3 and 7, half of the culture medium was replaced with fresh IL-2-containing medium. After roughly 9 days of culture, CD4+ T cells were isolated by negative selection with the EasySep CD4+ T cell isolation kit. Ficoll-Paque Plus gradient centrifugation was used to isolate PBMCs from whole blood, and the isolated PBMCs were then either used fresh or cryopreserved at -140C. Each culture condition was generally run in triplicate wells.

This clonotype was recorded only once. Its binding antigen is unknown. Base qualities were left out, and no much larger clone turns up one base away. One read offers little support. Receptor libraries were prepared by PCR. DNA from cultured CD4+ T cells was subjected to TCR sequencing with the Oncomine TCR Beta short-read assay at the Johns Hopkins FTIC core. The QIAamp micro DNA kit was used to extract genomic DNA from the cultured CD4+ T cells. Oncomine TCR Beta libraries from cultured CD4+ T cells were pooled with unique dual indexes and sequenced on an Illumina iSeq 100. Per the authors' processing: Non-productive sequences were removed, and CDR3s that did not start with C, did not end with F or W, or were shorter than 7 amino acids were discarded. Antigen-specific clonotypes were identified with the MANAFEST web application by comparing peptide-stimulated wells with reference and other culture wells. Positive clones required FDR below 0.05, an odds ratio above 5, and productive frequency above 0.1% in at least two of three replicate wells. Clonotypes that were significantly expanded in both SARS-CoV-2 spike wells and at least one common cold coronavirus spike condition were defined as cross-reactive. Using R version 3.6.1, CDR3 homology was evaluated through Levenshtein distances (stringdist) along with unrooted phylogenetic trees (ape). The public reads were reprocessed in TCRdb via fastp at Q25 and MiXCR, keeping in-frame beta chains. Every distinct CDR3 protein forms one entry, paired with its most common genes and DNA. The V and J calls reflect TCRdb's pipeline rather than the authors' work. The sample has tens of thousands of distinct CDR3 sequences on record, less than 75% of them singletons. The ten largest clonotypes hold about 9% of the sample.

Sequenced input: CD4+ T cells from blood, cultured in vitro. The clonotype was recovered from a human donor who had recovered from COVID-19.

Here the CDR3 is given as CASSLPGETQYF. The nucleotides read TGTGCCAGCAGTTTGCCCGGGGAGACCCAGTACTTC. The chain employs TRBV28 and TRBJ2-5, with the D gene uncertain. The CDR3 sequence holds 12 residues, the cysteine and phenylalanine included. The DNA shown is the 36-base CDR3, in frame from base 1. CDR1 MDHEN and CDR2 SYDVKM were looked up in the germline V gene. The V end loses 3 bases and the J end loses 5 bases, and a stretch of 7 bases separates them.